The 20 T cell receptor beta chains presented below share a single source sample, sequenced in a study of cytomegalovirus exposure and HLA in healthy donors (dated by TCRdb to 2017 to 2019). Library method: the immunoSEQ multiplex PCR assay. For the multiplex PCR, a mixture combining 60 forward primers for TCR Vbeta segments and 13 reverse primers for TCR Jbeta segments was used. What TCRdb holds here is the immuneACCESS table cut down to in-frame rearrangements. Part of the clones is not present; checked against another copy, under half of the missing clones reflect an unresolved V gene, and the others are unexplained. The sample table records roughly 190,000 clones; about 10% of these occur just once. The ten largest make up over 1% of the sample. Material for sequencing was PBMCs. The receptor source for this set is a woman in her 30s in good health and CMV-seropositive.

There are a few counts of this clone. The rearrangement links TRBV5-4 to TRBJ2-7; 7 bases agree with TRBD2. Germline V gene data show CDR1 as SGHNT and CDR2 as YYREEE (reference sequence). J gave up 1 base and V 0 bases, and 10 bases lay outside the gene matches. The CDR3 covers 17 residues. The CDR3 bases are TGTGCCAGCAGCTTGGGATGGGAGCTAGCGGCATCCTACGAGCAGTACTTC. This gives the protein CASSLGWELAASYEQYF. The full variable domain, completed using reference TRBV5-4 and TRBJ2-7, is ETGVTQSPTHLIKTRGQQVTLRCSSQSGHNTVSWYQQALGQGPQFIFQYYREEENGRGNFPPRFSGLQFPNYSSELNVNALELDDSALYLCASSLGWELAASYEQYFGPGTRLTVT.

The chain couples TRBV4-2 to TRBJ2-1; D remains ambiguous. Trimming stripped 1 base from V and 4 bases from J, with 11 bases between. Germline CDR1 and CDR2: LGHNA and YNFKEQ. CDR3 length: 15 amino acids. Written as DNA, the CDR3 is TGTGCCAGCAGCCAAGGAGATCCATCGTACAATGAGCAGTTCTTC. Translating it yields CASSQGDPSYNEQFF.

The gene calls are TRBV4-1 and TRBJ1-5, with 7 bases that match TRBD1. Germline CDR1 is MGHRA and CDR2 is YSYEKL. V was pared by 4 bases and J by 5 bases, with 11 bases of the junction left unmatched. There are 16 residues in the CDR3. Written as DNA, the CDR3 is TGCGCCAGCAGCCCCTCCCGACAGGGAGTACATCAGCCCCAGCATTTT. It codes for CASSPSRQGVHQPQHF.

The rearrangement joins TRBV10-1 to TRBJ2-1, with a tentative D call TRBD2 (5 bases). V shed 4 bases and J shed 4 bases, with 8 bases lying between them. The CDR3 loop spans 13 amino acids. From germline, CDR1 is WNHNN and CDR2 SYGVQD (reference sequence). The CDR3 DNA is TGCGCCAGCAGTGCGAAGCGGTACAATGAGCAGTTCTTC. Translated, it gives CASSAKRYNEQFF.

This clone came up a few times. The V and J genes are TRBV10-3 and TRBJ2-1, with D perhaps matching TRBD1 (6 bases). In germline, CDR1 is ENHRY, CDR2 SYGVKD. V shed 0 bases and J shed 4 bases, with 10 bases lying between them. The CDR3 runs to 15 residues. Written as DNA, the CDR3 is TGTGCCATCAGTGAGTCGAGGGACAAGTACAATGAGCAGTTCTTC. Amino acid sequence: CAISESRDKYNEQFF.

This clone has more than one count but fewer than ten. The CDR3 bases are TGTGCCACCAGCAGCTCTACCCGGGAGAAGGAGCAGTACTTC. The encoded protein is CATSSSTREKEQYF. The chain carries TRBV15 and TRBJ2-7; maybe TRBD2 (6 bases). The CDR3 totals 14 residues. Germline V gene data show CDR1 as LNHNV and CDR2 as YYDKDF (reference sequence). The V end was cut by 3 bases, the J end by 7 bases, with 16 bases between.

A few counts support this clone. V is TRBV30 and J is TRBJ2-7; 12 bases map to TRBD1. The CDR3 length is 14 residues. With 3 bases clipped from V and 3 bases from J, the junction kept 3 bases outside the gene matches. The germline CDR1 and CDR2 sequences are GTSNPN and SVGIG (reference sequence). CDR3 in DNA: TGTGCCTGGAGGGGGACAGGGGGCTTCTACGAGCAGTACTTC. It is translated as CAWRGTGGFYEQYF.

This clone was counted between two and nine times. The chain couples TRBV13 to TRBJ2-7; no clear D. Trimming took 3 bases from V and 2 from J, leaving 11 bases between them. This CDR3 contains 14 residues. The V gene's germline CDR1 is PRHDT and CDR2 FYEKMQ (reference sequence). The CDR3 here is CASSFDPRAYEQYF. CDR3 nucleotides: TGTGCCAGCAGCTTCGACCCCCGGGCCTACGAGCAGTACTTC. Full variable domain (outside the CDR3, taken from reference TRBV13 and TRBJ2-7): AAGVIQSPRHLIKEKRETATLKCYPIPRHDTVYWYQQGPGQDPQFLISFYEKMQSDKGSIPDRFSAQQFSDYHSELNMSSLELGDSALYFCASSFDPRAYEQYFGPGTRLTVT.

The chain's CDR3 is CASSYYRGALEETQYF. CDR3 in DNA: TGTGCCAGCAGTTACTATCGGGGGGCATTGGAGGAGACCCAGTACTTC. The chain is built from TRBV6-5 and TRBJ2-5; TRBD2 is a possible D gene (7 bases). This CDR3 has 16 residues. Per germline, CDR1 MNHEY and CDR2 SVGAGI. V lost 1 base and J 5 bases, leaving 17 bases between the germline ends.

This clone was seen more than once but under ten times. V and J are TRBV5-5 and TRBJ1-2; 8 positions agree with TRBD1. CDR3 size: 15 residues. After removal of 0 bases from V and 8 bases from J, the junction contained 9 bases not matched to a gene. Germline CDR1 is SGHKS and CDR2 is YYEKEE (reference sequence). The CDR3 nucleotides read TGTGCCAGCAGCTTGGATTTTTGGACAGGGAGCGGCTACACCTTC. As protein: CASSLDFWTGSGYTF.

The V and J genes are TRBV5-1 and TRBJ2-7, with 7 bases fitting TRBD2. Germline V gene lookup returns CDR1 SGHRS and CDR2 YFSETQ. The V segment lost 0 bases and the J segment 3 bases; nucleotides outside the gene matches: 6. The length of the CDR3 is 15 residues. The CDR3 bases are TGCGCCAGCAGCTTGGAGACGGGAGGATTCTACGAGCAGTACTTC. Amino acid sequence: CASSLETGGFYEQYF. Combining the CDR3 with reference TRBV5-1 and TRBJ2-7 gives the whole variable domain KAGVTQTPRYLIKTRGQQVTLSCSPISGHRSVSWYQQTPGQGLQFLFEYFSETQRNKGNFPGRFSGRQFSNSRSEMNVSTLELGDSALYLCASSLETGGFYEQYFGPGTRLTVT.

This clone was detected a few times. The junction differs from germline at one of its ends, possibly a read error. The chain is built from TRBV5-8 and TRBJ2-7, with D possibly being TRBD1 (5 bases). This CDR3 has 14 residues. The germline V gene has CDR1 SGHTS and CDR2 YDEGEE. CDR3 nucleotide sequence: TGTGCCAGCAGCTTCAGGGCCTCCTCCCACGAGCAGTACTTC. It specifies CASSFRASSHEQYF.

The chain employs TRBV7-2 and TRBJ2-7, with D unresolved. Germline CDR1 SGHTA, CDR2 FQGNSA. V lost 1 base, J lost 7 bases, and 17 bases lay in between. This CDR3 is 15 amino acids long. The CDR3 reads CASSLEGSRSGEQYF. DNA for the CDR3: TGTGCCAGCAGCTTAGAAGGTTCGCGGAGTGGGGAGCAGTACTTC.

V and J are TRBV5-1 and TRBJ1-1; D is ambiguous. V was clipped by 0 bases and J by 0 bases, with 9 bases between them. The CDR3 has 15 amino acids. CDR1 and CDR2 (germline): SGHRS, YFSETQ. The CDR3 DNA sequence: TGCGCCAGCAGCTTGGGTCGCGTAATGAACACTGAAGCTTTCTTT. Translation gives CASSLGRVMNTEAFF.

This clone occurred a few times. The chain links TRBV6-1 to TRBJ2-7; a weak D match, TRBD1 (5 bases). This CDR3 is 12 amino acids long. The ends were cut back, 3 bases at V and 4 bases at J, with 7 bases in the middle. CDR1 is MNHNS, CDR2 SASEGT, per germline. CDR3 amino acids: CASSDRDYEQYF. The CDR3 coding sequence is TGTGCCAGCAGTGACAGGGATTACGAGCAGTACTTC.

The J gene is TRBJ2-7, the V gene TRBV5-1, with D perhaps matching TRBD1 (6 bases). V lost 4 bases to trimming and J lost 3 bases, with 17 bases between them. CDR3 size: 15 residues. In germline, CDR1 is SGHRS, CDR2 YFSETQ. CDR3: CASSPRGSGSYEQYF. CDR3 DNA: TGCGCCAGCAGCCCCAGGGGCAGCGGAAGCTACGAGCAGTACTTC.

J is TRBJ1-5 and V is TRBV4-1; no clear D gene. The germline V and J ends were trimmed by 0 bases and 7 bases, with 10 bases remaining between them. Germline V lookup: CDR1 MGHRA, CDR2 YSYEKL. This CDR3 region has 14 residues. CDR3 in amino acids: CASSQDRAGQPQHF. CDR3 nucleotides: TGCGCCAGCAGCCAAGATAGGGCGGGACAGCCCCAGCATTTT.

This clone was observed a few times. The chain employs TRBV2 and TRBJ2-3; D perhaps matches TRBD2 (6 bases). With 7 bases removed from V and 0 bases from J, the gap between germline ends came to 14 bases. Germline CDR1 is SNHLY and CDR2 is FYNNEI. The CDR3 is 15 amino acids. The CDR3: CASTRIGTSTDTQYF. The CDR3 DNA reads as TGTGCCAGCACCAGAATTGGGACTAGCACAGATACGCAGTATTTT.

This rearrangement joins TRBV6-1 to TRBJ2-7; D is unclear. Germline values: CDR1 MNHNS, CDR2 SASEGT. This CDR3 comprises 13 residues. V was trimmed by 7 bases and J by 2 bases, leaving 12 bases between them. The CDR3 coding sequence is TGTGCCAGCACCTTGACTCTACCCTACGAGCAGTACTTC. Protein: CASTLTLPYEQYF.

V usage is TRBV7-2 and J usage is TRBJ2-3; no clear D. The germline V gene has CDR1 SGHTA and CDR2 FQGNSA. V was cut by 2 bases and J by 6 bases, with 6 bases left in between. The CDR3 contains 12 residues. The CDR3 DNA sequence: TGTGCCAGCAGCTTATATGCGGATACGCAGTATTTT. It specifies CASSLYADTQYF.